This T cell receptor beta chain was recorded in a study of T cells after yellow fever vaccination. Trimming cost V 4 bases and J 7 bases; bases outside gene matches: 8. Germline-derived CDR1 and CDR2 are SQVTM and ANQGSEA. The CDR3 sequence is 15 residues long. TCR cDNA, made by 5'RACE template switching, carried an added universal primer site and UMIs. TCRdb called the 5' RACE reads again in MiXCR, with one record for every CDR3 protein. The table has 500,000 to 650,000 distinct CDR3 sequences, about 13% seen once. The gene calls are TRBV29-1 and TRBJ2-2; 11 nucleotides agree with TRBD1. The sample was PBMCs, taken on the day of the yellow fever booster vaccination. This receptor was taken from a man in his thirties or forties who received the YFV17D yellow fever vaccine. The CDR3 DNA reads TGCAGCGTTGGGTTCGGGACAGGGGGGTACGGGGAGCTGTTTTTT. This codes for CSVGFGTGGYGELFF.